A selection of T cell receptor beta chains follows, all from one sample in a study of neurological immune-mediated disorders. TCRdb analysed the 5' RACE reads with MiXCR anew, one entry per CDR3 protein. The table includes under 100,000 distinct CDR3 sequences, roughly 4.5% detected once. The sequenced sample consisted of PBMCs. These receptors originate from a woman in her sixties with multiple sclerosis. CDR3s include the opening cysteine and the closing phenylalanine or tryptophan. The D gene is left open where the match is weak. Where a row states a size, it is once, few, many or the class of an expanded clone; other rows omit it.

clone size,V gene,D gene,J gene,CDR3 DNA,CDR3 protein
many,TRBV27,TRBD1,TRBJ2-5,TGTGCCAGCAGTTTGAGCAGGGGGTCAAAGACCCAGTACTTC,CASSLSRGSKTQYF
many,TRBV3-1,TRBD2,TRBJ2-5,TGTGCCAGCAGCCAAGGGGCCGGGACTAGCCCCGCAAAGACCCAGTACTTC,CASSQGAGTSPAKTQYF
many,TRBV4-1,.,TRBJ2-5,TGCGCCAGCAGCCAAGATTCGGGGGAAATAGCCAAGACCCAGTACTTC,CASSQDSGEIAKTQYF
many,TRBV5-1,.,TRBJ2-7,TGCGCCAGCAGCTTGGGGACCATCTCCTACGAGCAGTACTTC,CASSLGTISYEQYF
many,TRBV7-9,TRBD2,TRBJ2-1,TGTGCCAGCAGCTTAGACCTAGCGGGGGTCTATGAGCAGTTCTTC,CASSLDLAGVYEQFF
many,TRBV30,.,TRBJ1-2,TGTGCCTCTCGGGCCCTCTATGGCTACACCTTC,CASRALYGYTF
many,TRBV7-9,TRBD1,TRBJ2-5,TGTGCCAGCAGCACCGGACAGGGTATGAGGGAGACCCAGTACTTC,CASSTGQGMRETQYF
once,TRBV14,TRBD1,TRBJ2-7,TGTGCCAGCCAAGGACAGGGGGGTAACGAGCAGTACTTC,CASQGQGGNEQYF
many,TRBV9,.,TRBJ2-1,TGTGCCAGCAGCGTAGACCCCCCCGGGGGAGTCTACAATGAGCAGTTCTTC,CASSVDPPGGVYNEQFF
many,TRBV5-1,TRBD2,TRBJ2-7,TGCGCCAGCAGCCGGGAGGGGGGAATCGGGCAGTACTTC,CASSREGGIGQYF
many,TRBV5-1,.,TRBJ2-5,TGCGCCAGCAGCTTGGGACTAGAGGGTGGAGAGACCCAGTACTTC,CASSLGLEGGETQYF
many,TRBV20-1,TRBD1,TRBJ1-5,TGCAGTGCTAGGCCTCCGACAGGGGGGGGGGAGCCCCAGCATTTT,CSARPPTGGGEPQHF
many,TRBV20-1,TRBD1,TRBJ1-4,TGCAGTGCATGGGACAGGGCTCATGAAAAACTGTTTTTT,CSAWDRAHEKLFF
many,TRBV20-1,.,TRBJ1-1,TGCAGTGCTAGAGATTGGGGGCTAGGTGAAGCTTTCTTT,CSARDWGLGEAFF
few,TRBV10-1,.,TRBJ1-1,TGCGCCAGCAGTGATGGGCGCCACCGAATTCCTGAAGCTTTCTTT,CASSDGRHRIPEAFF
many,TRBV7-2,TRBD1,TRBJ1-6,TGTGCCAGCAGCTTAGGGACAGGGTATTCACCCCTCCACTTT,CASSLGTGYSPLHF
many,TRBV29-1,TRBD2,TRBJ2-1,TGCAGCGTTACTAGCGGGGGGCCACCGAATGAGCAGTTCTTC,CSVTSGGPPNEQFF
many,TRBV27,TRBD2,TRBJ2-7,TGTGCCAGCAGTCCCTCTAAGCGGGGGAGCTACTACGAGCAGTACTTC,CASSPSKRGSYYEQYF
many,TRBV29-1,.,TRBJ2-1,TGCAGCGCCACGGTACCCGTAACAAAGCAGTTCTTC,CSATVPVTKQFF
many,TRBV2,.,TRBJ2-3,TGTGCCAGCGCCCAAGTTGGGGCAGATACGCAGTATTTT,CASAQVGADTQYF
many,TRBV6-2/TRBV6-3,.,TRBJ1-1,TGTGCCAGCAACCCAGGGGCCCCTGAAGCTTTCTTT,CASNPGAPEAFF
many,TRBV2,.,TRBJ2-7,TGTGCCAGCAGGAGAGCGGCACCTGATAACTACGAGCAGTACTTC,CASRRAAPDNYEQYF
many,TRBV5-1,TRBD2,TRBJ2-5,TGCGCCAGCAGCCGGACTAGCGGGGCCCAACAAGAGACCCAGTACTTC,CASSRTSGAQQETQYF
many,TRBV7-2,.,TRBJ1-4,TGTGCCAGCACCGGGGCGGCTAATGAAAAACTGTTTTTT,CASTGAANEKLFF
.,TRBV5-1,.,TRBJ1-1,TGCGCCAGCAGCTTGCCAGGGGCGAATACTGAAGCTTTCTTT,CASSLPGANTEAFF